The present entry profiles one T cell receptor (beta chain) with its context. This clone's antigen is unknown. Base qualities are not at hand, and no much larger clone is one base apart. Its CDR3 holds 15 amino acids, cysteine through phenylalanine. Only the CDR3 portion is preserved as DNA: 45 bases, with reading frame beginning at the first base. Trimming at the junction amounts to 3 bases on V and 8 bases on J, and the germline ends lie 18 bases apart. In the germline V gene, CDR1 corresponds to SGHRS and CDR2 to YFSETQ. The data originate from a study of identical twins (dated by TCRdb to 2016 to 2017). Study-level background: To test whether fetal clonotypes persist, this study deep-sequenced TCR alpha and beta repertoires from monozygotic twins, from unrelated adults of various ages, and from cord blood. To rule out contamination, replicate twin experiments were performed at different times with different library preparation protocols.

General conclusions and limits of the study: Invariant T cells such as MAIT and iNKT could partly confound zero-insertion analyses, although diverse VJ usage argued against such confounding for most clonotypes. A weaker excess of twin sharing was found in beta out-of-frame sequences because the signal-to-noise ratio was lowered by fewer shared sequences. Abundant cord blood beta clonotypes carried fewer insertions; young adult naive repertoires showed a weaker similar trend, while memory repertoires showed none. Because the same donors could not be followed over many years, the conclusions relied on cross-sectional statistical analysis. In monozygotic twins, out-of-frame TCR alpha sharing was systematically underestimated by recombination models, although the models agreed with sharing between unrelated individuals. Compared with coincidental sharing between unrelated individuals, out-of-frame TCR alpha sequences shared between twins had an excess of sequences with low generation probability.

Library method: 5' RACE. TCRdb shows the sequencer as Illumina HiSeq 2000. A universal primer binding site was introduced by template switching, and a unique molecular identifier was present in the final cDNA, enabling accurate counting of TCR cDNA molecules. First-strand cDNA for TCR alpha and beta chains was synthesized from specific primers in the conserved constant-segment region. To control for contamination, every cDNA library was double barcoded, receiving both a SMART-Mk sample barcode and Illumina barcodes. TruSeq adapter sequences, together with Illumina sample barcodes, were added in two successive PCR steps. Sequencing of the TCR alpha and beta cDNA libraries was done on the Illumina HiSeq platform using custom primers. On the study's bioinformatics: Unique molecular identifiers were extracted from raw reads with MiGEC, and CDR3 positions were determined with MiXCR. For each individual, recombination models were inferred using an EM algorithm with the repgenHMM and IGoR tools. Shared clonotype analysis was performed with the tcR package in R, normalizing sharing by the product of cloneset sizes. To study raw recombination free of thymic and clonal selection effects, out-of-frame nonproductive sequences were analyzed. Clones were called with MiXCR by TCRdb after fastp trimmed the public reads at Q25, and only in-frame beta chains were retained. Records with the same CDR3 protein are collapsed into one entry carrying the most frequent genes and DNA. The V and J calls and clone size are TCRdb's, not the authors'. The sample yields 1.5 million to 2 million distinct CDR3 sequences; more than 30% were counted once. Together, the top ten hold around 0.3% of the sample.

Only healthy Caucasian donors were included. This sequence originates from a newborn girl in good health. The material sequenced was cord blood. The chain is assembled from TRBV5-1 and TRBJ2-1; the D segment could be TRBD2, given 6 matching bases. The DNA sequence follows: TGCGCCAGCAGCTCCGCGGGGTTATCGTTGGATGAGCAGTTCTTC. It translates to CASSSAGLSLDEQFF.